This T cell receptor beta chain was retrieved from a study of identical twins. Study results and limitations: Invariant MAIT and iNKT cells may have partly biased zero-insertion analyses. Out-of-frame alpha sequences common to twins exhibited an excess of low generation probability.

TCRdb re-called the 5' RACE reads with MiXCR, one entry per CDR3 protein. The data contain under 900,000 distinct CDR3 sequences, around 12% of them singletons. Germline CDR1 and CDR2: WNHNN and SYGVQD (reference sequence). The CDR3 runs to 16 residues. The ends lost 5 bases at V and 7 bases at J; junction bases unmatched: 8. Note on this clonotype: Its antigen is not identified.

These data also formed part of another study, on yellow fever vaccine responses in identical twins. That work contributes: Twins reportedly had a vaccine T cell response that seemed partly convergent, partly personalized.

The TCR sequence derives from a woman aged 18-29 years in good health. The chain uses TRBV10-1 and TRBJ2-1, with 13 nucleotides matching TRBD2. Sequences were obtained from PBMCs. CDR3 bases: TGCGCCAGCAGTTCCACTAGCGGGGGGGCAAAAAATGAGCAGTTCTTC. Its protein is CASSSTSGGAKNEQFF.